The rows below give T cell receptor beta chains drawn from one sample of a study of regulatory T cells in long-lasting Graves disease. TCRdb used MiXCR to reprocess the multiplex PCR reads, holding one entry per CDR3 protein. The table shows hundreds of thousands of distinct CDR3 sequences, with 16% occurring only once. In addition, the sample was reused for a study of T cells in Graves' hyperthyroidism and ophthalmopathy.

The sequences come from peripheral blood mononuclear cells (PBMCs), collected at new diagnosis, from a patient treated with antithyroid drugs. All receptors derive from a woman in her 30s with Graves disease. Both conserved end residues are part of each CDR3. Each record gives: J gene, V gene, CDR3 protein.

J: TRBJ2-3; V: TRBV27; CDR3: CASSQSGRAQDTQYF
J: TRBJ2-2; V: TRBV28; CDR3: CASKGGTGELFF
J: TRBJ2-4; V: TRBV6-2/TRBV6-3; CDR3: CASSYVWMTGGNIQYF
J: TRBJ2-5; V: TRBV3-1; CDR3: CASSPLVGKETQYF
J: TRBJ2-1; V: TRBV6-1; CDR3: CASSDPGQGVSPYNEQFF
J: TRBJ2-1; V: TRBV6-2/TRBV6-3; CDR3: CATAGTTTYNEQFF
J: TRBJ2-1; V: TRBV5-1; CDR3: CASSLSREINEQFF
J: TRBJ2-7; V: TRBV11-2; CDR3: CASSGSGTGRSYEQYF
J: TRBJ2-5; V: TRBV29-1; CDR3: CSVGVARIQETQYF
J: TRBJ2-4; V: TRBV28; CDR3: CASSSVGTGWSGIQYF
J: TRBJ2-7; V: TRBV28; CDR3: CASSFLTSYEQYF
J: TRBJ2-1; V: TRBV4-1; CDR3: CASSQAQGLAGNEQFF
J: TRBJ2-2; V: TRBV7-2; CDR3: CASSLPWGSAGELFF
J: TRBJ2-1; V: TRBV11-1; CDR3: CASSFSTGASSYNEQFF
J: TRBJ2-2; V: TRBV5-1; CDR3: CASSLSQSTGELFF
J: TRBJ2-1; V: TRBV6-2/TRBV6-3; CDR3: CASSFRTSDSYNEQFF
J: TRBJ2-1; V: TRBV7-8; CDR3: CATAQRESSYNEQFF
J: TRBJ2-7; V: TRBV29-1; CDR3: CSVRARTGYEQYF
J: TRBJ2-7; V: TRBV7-9; CDR3: CASSLPLGQGFSYEQYF
J: TRBJ2-3; V: TRBV30; CDR3: CAWGRLGGATFGTDTQYF
J: TRBJ2-1; V: TRBV7-2; CDR3: CASRRPREMRDNEQFF
J: TRBJ1-2; V: TRBV30; CDR3: CAWSLYTGGDYGYTF
J: TRBJ2-1; V: TRBV28; CDR3: CASRPPGLASYNEQFF